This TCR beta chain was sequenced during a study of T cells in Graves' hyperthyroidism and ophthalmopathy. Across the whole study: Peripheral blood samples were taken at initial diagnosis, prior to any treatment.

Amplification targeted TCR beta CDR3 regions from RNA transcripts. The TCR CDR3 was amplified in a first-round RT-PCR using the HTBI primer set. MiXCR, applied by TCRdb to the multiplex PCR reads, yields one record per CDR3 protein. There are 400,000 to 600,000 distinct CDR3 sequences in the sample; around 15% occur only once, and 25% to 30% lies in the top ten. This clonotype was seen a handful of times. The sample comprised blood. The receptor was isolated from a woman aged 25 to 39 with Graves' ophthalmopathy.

The CDR3 loop reads CATSDSPLPELFF. The CDR3 DNA is TGTGCCACCAGTGATTCCCCATTACCGGAACTGTTTTTT. The chain links TRBV24-1 to TRBJ2-2; D is unclear. The V end was cut by 2 bases, the J end by 14 bases, with 14 bases between. The CDR3 is 13 amino acids. Per the germline V gene, CDR1 is KGHDR and CDR2 is SFDVKD.